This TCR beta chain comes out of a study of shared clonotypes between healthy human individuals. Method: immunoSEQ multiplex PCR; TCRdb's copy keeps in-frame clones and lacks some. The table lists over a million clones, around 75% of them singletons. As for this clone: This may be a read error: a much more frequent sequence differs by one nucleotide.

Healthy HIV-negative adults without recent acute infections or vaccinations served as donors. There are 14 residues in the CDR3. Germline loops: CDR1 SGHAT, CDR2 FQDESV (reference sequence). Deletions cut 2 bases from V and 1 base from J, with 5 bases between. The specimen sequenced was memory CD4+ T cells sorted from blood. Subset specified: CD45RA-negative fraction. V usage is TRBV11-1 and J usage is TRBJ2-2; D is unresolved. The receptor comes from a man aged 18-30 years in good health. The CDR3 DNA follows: TGTGCCAGCAGCTTACGCGGGAACACCGGGGAGCTGTTTTTT. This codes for CASSLRGNTGELFF.